The clone carrying this T cell receptor (beta chain) was detected only a few times. Its antigen remains unidentified. The entry originates in a study of identical twins. General study findings and limits: Invariant populations such as MAIT and iNKT cells could partly muddle zero-insertion analyses. Interpretation of the results relied on cross-sectional statistical analysis and not on following the same donors. Out-of-frame alpha sequences shared by twins showed excess low generation probability.

V was pared by 4 bases and J by 4 bases, with 10 bases between. This CDR3 is 13 amino acids long. The germline gives CDR1 MNHEY, CDR2 SMNVEV (reference sequence). The cDNA had a unique molecular identifier and a template-switch universal primer site. TCRdb used MiXCR to reprocess the 5' RACE reads, holding one entry per CDR3 protein. The data hold 400,000 or so distinct CDR3 sequences, with 9% observed a single time. Material: naive T cells sorted from blood. This chain links TRBV27 with TRBJ2-5, with no clear D. The sequence was obtained from a woman between 50 and 59 years old in good health. DNA for the CDR3: TGTGCCAGCAGTTCATTCATGGGAGAGACCCAGTACTTC. This translates into CASSSFMGETQYF.